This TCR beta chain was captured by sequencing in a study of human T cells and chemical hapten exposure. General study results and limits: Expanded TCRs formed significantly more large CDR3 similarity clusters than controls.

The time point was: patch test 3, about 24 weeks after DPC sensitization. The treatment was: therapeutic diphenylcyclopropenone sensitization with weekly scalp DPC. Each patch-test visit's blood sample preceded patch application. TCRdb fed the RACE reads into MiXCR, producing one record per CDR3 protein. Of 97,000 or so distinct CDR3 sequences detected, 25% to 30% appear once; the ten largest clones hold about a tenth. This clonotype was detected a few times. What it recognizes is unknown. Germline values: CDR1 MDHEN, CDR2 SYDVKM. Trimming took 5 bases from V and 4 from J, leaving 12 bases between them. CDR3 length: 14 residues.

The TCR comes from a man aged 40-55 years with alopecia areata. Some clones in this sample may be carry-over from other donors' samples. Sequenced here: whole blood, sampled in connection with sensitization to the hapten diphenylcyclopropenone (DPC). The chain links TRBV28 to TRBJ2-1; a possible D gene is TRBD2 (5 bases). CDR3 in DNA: TGTGCCAGCAGTCCCCTCGAGCGGTACAATGAGCAGTTCTTC. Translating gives CASSPLERYNEQFF.